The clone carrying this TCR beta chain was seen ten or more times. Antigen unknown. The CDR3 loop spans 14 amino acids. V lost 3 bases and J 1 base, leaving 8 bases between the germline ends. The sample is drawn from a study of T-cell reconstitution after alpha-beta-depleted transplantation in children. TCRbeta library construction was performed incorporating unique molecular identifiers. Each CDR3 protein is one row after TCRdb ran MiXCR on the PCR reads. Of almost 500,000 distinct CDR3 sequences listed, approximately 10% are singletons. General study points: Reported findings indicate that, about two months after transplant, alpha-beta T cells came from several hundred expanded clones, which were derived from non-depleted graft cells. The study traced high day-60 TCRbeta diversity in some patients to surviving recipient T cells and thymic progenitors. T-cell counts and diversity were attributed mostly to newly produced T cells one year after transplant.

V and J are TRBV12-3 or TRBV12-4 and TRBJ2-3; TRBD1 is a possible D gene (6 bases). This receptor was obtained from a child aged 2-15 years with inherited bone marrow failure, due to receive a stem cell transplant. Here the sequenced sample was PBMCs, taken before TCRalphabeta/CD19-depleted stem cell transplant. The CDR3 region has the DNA TGTGCCAGCAGTTTTTCAGGGGGCACAGATACGCAGTATTTT. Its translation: CASSFSGGTDTQYF.